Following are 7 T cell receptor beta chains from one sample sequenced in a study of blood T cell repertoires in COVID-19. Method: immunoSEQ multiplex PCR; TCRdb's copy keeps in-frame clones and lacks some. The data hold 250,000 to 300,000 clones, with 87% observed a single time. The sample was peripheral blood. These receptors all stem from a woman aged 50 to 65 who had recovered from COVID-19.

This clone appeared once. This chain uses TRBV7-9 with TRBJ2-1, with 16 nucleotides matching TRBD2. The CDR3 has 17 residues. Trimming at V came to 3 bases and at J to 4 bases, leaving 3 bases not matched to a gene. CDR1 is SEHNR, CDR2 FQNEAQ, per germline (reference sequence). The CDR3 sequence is CASSLPGLAGGYNEQFF. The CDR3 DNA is TGTGCCAGCAGCTTGCCGGGACTAGCGGGAGGGTACAATGAGCAGTTCTTC.

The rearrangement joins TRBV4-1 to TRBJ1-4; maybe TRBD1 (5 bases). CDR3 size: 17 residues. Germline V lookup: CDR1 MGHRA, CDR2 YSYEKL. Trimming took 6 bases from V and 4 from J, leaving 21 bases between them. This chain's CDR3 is CASRPPSEGAFNEKLFF. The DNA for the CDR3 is TGCGCCAGCAGACCTCCATCCGAAGGGGCCTTTAATGAAAAACTGTTTTTT.

CDR3 coding DNA: TGTGCCAGCAGCTTAATAGCGGGAGAGACCCAGTACTTC. Translated: CASSLIAGETQYF. The V and J genes are TRBV7-2 and TRBJ2-5; TRBD2 agrees at 7 bases. Per the germline V gene, CDR1 is SGHTA and CDR2 is FQGNSA. With 2 bases clipped from V and 4 bases from J, the junction kept 1 base outside the gene matches. This CDR3 has 13 residues.

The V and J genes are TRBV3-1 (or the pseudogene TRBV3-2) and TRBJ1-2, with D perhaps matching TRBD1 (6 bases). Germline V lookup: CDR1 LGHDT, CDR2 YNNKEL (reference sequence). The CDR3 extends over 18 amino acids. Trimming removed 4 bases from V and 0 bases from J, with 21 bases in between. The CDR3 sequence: CASSPPGADPSANYGYTF. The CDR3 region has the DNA TGTGCCAGCAGCCCCCCAGGGGCCGATCCCTCTGCTAACTATGGCTACACCTTC.

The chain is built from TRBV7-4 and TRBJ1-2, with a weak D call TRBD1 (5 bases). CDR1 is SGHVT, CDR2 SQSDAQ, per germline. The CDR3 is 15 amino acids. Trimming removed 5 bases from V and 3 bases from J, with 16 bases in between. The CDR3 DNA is TGTGCCAGCAGCCTGCGGGGGTCCCACTACTATGGCTACACCTTC. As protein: CASSLRGSHYYGYTF.

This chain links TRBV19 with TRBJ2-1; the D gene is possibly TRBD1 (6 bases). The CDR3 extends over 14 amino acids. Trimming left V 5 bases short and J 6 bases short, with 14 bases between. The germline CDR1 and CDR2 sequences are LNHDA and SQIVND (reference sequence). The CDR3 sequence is CASSVRGYVNEQFF. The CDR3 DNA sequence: TGTGCCAGTAGTGTTAGGGGGTACGTCAATGAGCAGTTCTTC. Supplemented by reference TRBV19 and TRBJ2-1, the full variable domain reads DGGITQSPKYLFRKEGQNVTLSCEQNLNHDAMYWYRQDPGQGLRLIYYSQIVNDFQKGDIAEGYSVSREKKESFPLTVTSAQKNPTAFYLCASSVRGYVNEQFFGPGTRLTVL.

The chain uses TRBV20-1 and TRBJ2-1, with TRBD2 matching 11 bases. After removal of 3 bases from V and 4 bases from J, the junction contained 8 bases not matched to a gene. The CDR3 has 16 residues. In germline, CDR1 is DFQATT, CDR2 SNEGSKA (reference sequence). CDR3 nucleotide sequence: TGCAGTGCTAGTAGGCTAGCGGGAGGAAAGTACAATGAGCAGTTCTTC. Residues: CSASRLAGGKYNEQFF.